These 24 T cell receptor beta chains came from one sample sequenced in a study of control samples from healthy donors and cancer patients. Repertoires were generated with immunoSEQ multiplex PCR, while TCRdb's copy carries only in-frame clones and drops some. This table has approximately 170,000 clones, over 85% appearing once. The specimen was blood. All receptors come from a man aged 25 to 40 in good health.

The chain combines TRBV5-6 with TRBJ2-2; a weak D match, TRBD2 (5 bases). Germline loops: CDR1 SGHDT, CDR2 YYEEEE. This CDR3 contains 14 residues. V lost 4 bases and J lost 4, with 11 bases in between. CDR3 in amino acids: CASSRTGRTGELFF. CDR3 DNA sequence: TGTGCCAGCAGCAGGACTGGCCGCACCGGGGAGCTGTTTTTT.

The chain carries TRBV5-1 and TRBJ2-5; D possibly corresponds to TRBD2 (5 bases). The CDR3 has 14 residues. CDR1 SGHRS and CDR2 YFSETQ come from the germline V gene. Deletions cut 1 base from V and 4 bases from J, with 11 bases between. The CDR3 nucleotides read TGCGCCAGCAGCTTGACTAGTTCTGCAGAGACCCAGTACTTC. Its translation is CASSLTSSAETQYF.

The J gene is TRBJ2-3, the V gene TRBV19; TRBD2 matches 8 bases. The CDR3 contains 17 residues. The V segment lost 7 bases and the J segment 6 bases; nucleotides outside the gene matches: 18. Germline CDR1 is LNHDA and CDR2 is SQIVND (reference sequence). CDR3 DNA: TGTGCCAGTAATCATCCCTCCCAGCGGGGGAGCAAGGATACGCAGTATTTT. Translation gives CASNHPSQRGSKDTQYF.

The chain couples TRBV19 to TRBJ2-7; 9 nucleotides line up with TRBD1. The CDR3 runs 13 residues. Looked up from germline, CDR1 is LNHDA and CDR2 is SQIVND (reference sequence). The ends lost 7 bases at V and 5 bases at J; junction bases unmatched: 6. The CDR3 DNA reads as TGTGCCAGTACCCCGGACAGGGGAAACGAGCAGTACTTC. Translated, it gives CASTPDRGNEQYF.

The rearrangement uses TRBV27 and TRBJ2-7; D remains unclear. With 5 bases removed from V and 0 bases from J, the gap between germline ends came to 14 bases. The germline gives CDR1 MNHEY, CDR2 SMNVEV (reference sequence). This CDR3 is built from 15 residues. The CDR3 bases are TGTGCCAGCAGTCCGTATGCGTTGGCCTCCTACGAGCAGTACTTC. As protein: CASSPYALASYEQYF.

The chain joins TRBV2 to TRBJ2-2, with 7 nucleotides matching TRBD1. The CDR3 spans 15 residues. Looked up from germline, CDR1 is SNHLY and CDR2 is FYNNEI. V trimming: 4 bases; J trimming: 4 bases; junction bases outside the gene matches: 6. In DNA, the CDR3 is TGTGCCAGCAGTGCGGCAGGGGGTTCCACCGGGGAGCTGTTTTTT. The encoded protein is CASSAAGGSTGELFF.

The chain is built from TRBV6-4 and TRBJ2-7, with 8 bases matching TRBD2. V lost 0 bases, J lost 3 bases, and 1 base stayed unmatched. The CDR3 loop spans 14 amino acids. Germline V lookup: CDR1 MRHNA, CDR2 SNTAGT. CDR3: CASSDSAGDYEQYF. The CDR3 bases are TGTGCCAGCAGTGACTCAGCGGGAGACTACGAGCAGTACTTC.

The V gene is TRBV27, the J gene TRBJ2-6; TRBD2 is a possible D gene (6 bases). The germline gives CDR1 MNHEY, CDR2 SMNVEV (reference sequence). CDR3 length: 17 residues. V shed 6 bases and J shed 2 bases, with 17 bases lying between them. Here the CDR3 reads CASSPSGWGAGANVLTF. The CDR3 nucleotides are TGTGCCAGCAGCCCCTCGGGTTGGGGGGCTGGGGCCAACGTCCTGACTTTC.

This chain links TRBV2 with TRBJ2-2; D ambiguous. CDR1 SNHLY and CDR2 FYNNEI come from the germline V gene. This CDR3 is built from 14 residues. Trimming pared 0 bases from V and 1 base from J, leaving 3 bases between. CDR3 region: CASSEARNTGELFF. CDR3 nucleotide sequence: TGTGCCAGCAGTGAAGCGAGGAACACCGGGGAGCTGTTTTTT.

In the case of this clone: Within the sample, other DNA sequences also encode this same CDR3. This CDR3 reads CASSLGGGSNQPQHF. CDR3 coding DNA: TGCGCCAGCAGCTTAGGAGGGGGTAGCAATCAGCCCCAGCATTTT. The genes are TRBV5-1 and TRBJ1-5; a weak D match, TRBD1 (6 bases). The length of the CDR3 is 15 residues. Trimming took off 2 bases at V and 0 bases at J, with 9 bases between the two ends. From germline, CDR1 is SGHRS and CDR2 YFSETQ.

This clone was found a few times. The rearrangement links TRBV13 to TRBJ1-3; D might be TRBD1 (6 bases). This CDR3 is built from 16 residues. The germline gives CDR1 PRHDT, CDR2 FYEKMQ (reference sequence). Trimming took 5 bases from V and 6 from J, leaving 20 bases between them. CDR3 sequence (DNA): TGTGCCAGCAGCCAAAAGGGGGGCGCGTCGTTAAACACCATATATTTT. This codes for CASSQKGGASLNTIYF. The full variable domain, in which reference TRBV13 and TRBJ1-3 provide the parts outside the CDR3, is AAGVIQSPRHLIKEKRETATLKCYPIPRHDTVYWYQQGPGQDPQFLISFYEKMQSDKGSIPDRFSAQQFSDYHSELNMSSLELGDSALYFCASSQKGGASLNTIYFGEGSWLTVV.

The V call is TRBV7-9, the J call TRBJ1-2, with D possibly matching TRBD1 (5 bases). The germline V gene has CDR1 SEHNR and CDR2 FQNEAQ (reference sequence). Trimming took off 5 bases at V and 7 bases at J, with 17 bases between the two ends. The CDR3 has 14 residues. CDR3 coding DNA: TGTGCCAGCAGCACAGCGACAGTAGAGAGTGGCTACACCTTC. It is translated as CASSTATVESGYTF.

The rearrangement links TRBV9 to TRBJ2-3; D is perhaps TRBD1 or TRBD2 (5 bases each). Trimming stripped 0 bases from V and 2 bases from J, with 7 bases between. The CDR3 consists of 14 residues. The V gene's germline CDR1 is SGDLS and CDR2 YYNGEE. The CDR3 DNA sequence: TGTGCCAGCAGCGTAGCCGGGACCACAGATACGCAGTATTTT. As protein: CASSVAGTTDTQYF.

In its sample, this clone was seen once. The chain recombines TRBV19 with TRBJ2-1; 14 nucleotides align to TRBD2. The CDR3 consists of 15 residues. The V gene end was trimmed by 5 bases and the J gene end by 8 bases; junction bases not matched to a gene: 5. CDR1 LNHDA and CDR2 SQIVND come from the germline V gene (reference sequence). CDR3 nucleotides: TGTGCCAGTAGTCCCGGACTAGCGGGAGGCTATGAGCAGTTCTTC. This codes for CASSPGLAGGYEQFF.

V and J are TRBV27 and TRBJ2-7; 10 nucleotides agree with TRBD1. After removal of 3 bases from V and 1 base from J, the junction contained 9 bases not matched to a gene. CDR1 is MNHEY and CDR2 is SMNVEV in the germline V gene (reference sequence). This CDR3 region has 17 residues. The CDR3 reads CASSFEWTGGYSYEQYF. CDR3 coding DNA: TGTGCCAGCAGTTTCGAGTGGACAGGGGGGTATTCCTACGAGCAGTACTTC.

The gene calls are TRBV7-8 and TRBJ2-1; 8 bases are a match to TRBD1. In germline, CDR1 is SGHVS, CDR2 FQNEAQ. V lost 5 bases to trimming and J lost 4 bases; unmatched junction nucleotides: 7. This CDR3 spans 15 amino acids. In DNA, the CDR3 is TGTGCCAGCAGCACTAGGACAGGGTCGTACAATGAGCAGTTCTTC. As protein: CASSTRTGSYNEQFF.

This rearrangement joins TRBV18 to TRBJ1-2, with TRBD1 identical over 7 bases. The germline CDR1 and CDR2 sequences are KGHSH and LQKENI. The CDR3 length is 15 residues. The J segment lost 2 bases and the V segment lost 6 bases, leaving 9 bases of the junction unmatched. This CDR3 reads CASSPRGRENYGYTF. The CDR3 nucleotides read TGTGCCAGCTCGCCGAGGGGGCGCGAGAACTATGGCTACACCTTC.

This rearrangement joins TRBV27 to TRBJ2-2; the D gene is possibly TRBD2 (6 bases). The germline V gene encodes CDR1 MNHEY and CDR2 SMNVEV (reference sequence). This CDR3 has 16 residues. The V end lost 2 bases, the J end lost 3 bases, and 13 bases lay between the germline ends. CDR3 nucleotide sequence: TGTGCCAGCAGTTTAGGCGGCGGGGCAGACACCGGGGAGCTGTTTTTT. Translated, it gives CASSLGGGADTGELFF.

The table lists this clone with a count of one. The chain uses TRBV7-3 and TRBJ2-1, with D perhaps TRBD2 (6 bases). The CDR3 is 16 amino acids. From germline, CDR1 is SGHTA and CDR2 FQGTGA. V lost 4 bases, J lost 2 bases, and 15 bases lay in between. The CDR3 loop is CASSSRWTTAYNEQFF. CDR3 nucleotide sequence: TGTGCCAGCAGCTCGCGATGGACTACCGCCTACAATGAGCAGTTCTTC. The whole variable domain, remainder taken from reference TRBV7-3 and TRBJ2-1, is GAGVSQTPSNKVTEKGKYVELRCDPISGHTALYWYRQSLGQGPEFLIYFQGTGAADDSGLPNDRFFAVRPEGSVSTLKIQRTERGDSAVYLCASSSRWTTAYNEQFFGPGTRLTVL.

The V call is TRBV11-2, the J call TRBJ2-7, with TRBD1 as a possible D gene (6 bases). CDR3 size: 14 residues. Trimming removed 3 bases from V and 4 bases from J, with 13 bases in between. Germline assignment: CDR1 SGHAT and CDR2 FQNNGV. CDR3 in DNA: TGTGCCAGCAGCTTGACAGGAACAAAATACGAGCAGTACTTC. This encodes CASSLTGTKYEQYF. The full variable domain, rest sourced from reference TRBV11-2 and TRBJ2-7, is EAGVAQSPRYKIIEKRQSVAFWCNPISGHATLYWYQQILGQGPKLLIQFQNNGVVDDSQLPKDRFSAERLKGVDSTLKIQPAKLEDSAVYLCASSLTGTKYEQYFGPGTRLTVT.

This clone was observed a handful of times. The genes are TRBV24-1 and TRBJ1-6; TRBD1 might be the D (5 bases). Germline V CDR1 and CDR2: KGHDR, SFDVKD. The CDR3 sequence is 13 residues long. The V end lost 9 bases, the J end lost 7 bases, and 12 bases lay between the germline ends. The CDR3 reads CATGQSINSPLHF. CDR3 coding DNA: TGTGCCACCGGACAAAGCATAAATTCACCCCTCCACTTT.

The J gene is TRBJ2-7, the V gene TRBV10-3; 8 bases fit TRBD1. Germline V gene sequence: CDR1 ENHRY, CDR2 SYGVKD. The CDR3 is made up of 14 amino acids. V dropped 8 bases and J dropped 2; count of bases not matched to a gene: 8. The CDR3, as DNA: TGTGCCATCGGAAAGGACAGGGATACCTACGAGCAGTACTTC. Translating gives CAIGKDRDTYEQYF.

V and J are TRBV18 and TRBJ1-1; D not resolved. Germline loops: CDR1 KGHSH, CDR2 LQKENI. This CDR3 region has 14 residues. Trimming cost V 0 bases and J 0 bases, with 5 bases left between them. CDR3 loop: CASSPPVMNTEAFF. Here the CDR3 DNA reads TGTGCCAGCTCACCACCAGTCATGAACACTGAAGCTTTCTTT.

This chain connects TRBV5-4 to TRBJ2-3; no clear D gene. Between the trimmed V and J ends, which lost 0 bases and 3 bases, there was a span of 8 bases. This CDR3 contains 14 residues. Germline V gives CDR1 SGHNT, CDR2 YYREEE (reference sequence). DNA of the CDR3: TGTGCCAGCAGCTTGGGTCAGGATACAGATACGCAGTATTTT. Protein product: CASSLGQDTDTQYF.